This T cell receptor (beta chain) was recorded in a study of blood T cell repertoires in COVID-19 (dated by TCRdb to between 2020 and 2021). A note on the overall study: Samples from collaborators originated in the United States, Italy and Spain and spanned both the acute and convalescent phases of COVID-19. The prospective study material was composed of cDNA or gDNA derived from T cells, B-cell-depleted T cells, or PBMCs. The samples were drawn from two sources: the first 160 participants of the ongoing ImmuneRACE study, and 1,000 to 1,500 subjects contributed by 6 global collaborators. Where available, HLA class I and class II types were obtained from metadata supplied by the sample provider rather than from assay-based typing. The repertoires were released in a freely available public database meant as a resource for research on the immune response to SARS-CoV-2. Deeply sampled blood TCRbeta repertoires from subjects exposed to, actively infected with, or recovered from COVID-19 were included in the dataset. Nearly every sample came with metadata listing a de-identified subject ID, COVID-19 status, age in years and sex.

With respect to this clone: Its antigen target is currently unknown. No per-base quality is available; no much larger clone lies one base away.

Collaborating institutions collected whole blood in K2EDTA tubes following their own protocols. For TCRbeta analysis, collaborators shipped samples as frozen whole blood, isolated PBMCs, or DNA extracted from either of those sample types. The immunoSEQ Assay, a bias-controlled multiplex PCR, was used to amplify TCRbeta CDR3 regions from genomic DNA. Per the authors' processing: The number of nucleated cells in each sample was estimated from the amplification of reference gene primers within the assay. To quantify the absolute abundance of each unique TCRbeta CDR3 rearrangement, sequence reads were collapsed and filtered. Productive Simpson clonality was computed per sample as the square root of Simpson's diversity index over productive rearrangements. This immuneACCESS table, as held by TCRdb, lists in-frame sequences with V and J called but not all clones. Of the missing ones, under half trace to an unresolved V gene in checked studies; the others have no known cause. The V and J calls and clone size were taken over from that table, and D and trimming were inferred from the DNA. This sample holds about 34,000 clones; around 84% were observed only once. The ten largest account for 14% of the sample.

Study-wide findings and limitations: How much clinical and demographic metadata was included differed by source and by participant, and the metadata was provided uncurated.

Between the V and J ends, shortened by 3 bases and 3 bases respectively, the junction contains 14 bases. CDR3 length: 15 amino acids, cysteine to phenylalanine. The kept DNA is CDR3 alone, 45 bases in frame from the first base. CDR1 and CDR2 are read off the germline V gene (reference sequence) as LNHDA and SQIVND. The specimen sequenced was peripheral blood. The TCR was taken from a human donor with acute or convalescent COVID-19. The donor label of this sample is uncertain. This chain is built from TRBV19 and TRBJ1-2, with the D gene uncertain. The sequence in DNA is TGTGCCAGTAGTATCCCCGGCGGTGGCGACTATGGCTACACCTTC. Protein translation: CASSIPGGGDYGYTF.